The clone carrying this T cell receptor beta chain was counted once. Its antigen is not identified. Other DNA sequences within the sample encode an identical CDR3. This sample was taken from a study of cytomegalovirus exposure and HLA in healthy donors. Study background: HLA-typed donors were the source of approximately 85 million unique TCRs, which an early data release held. Study outcomes and limitations: Data from an earlier analysis indicated that most TCR beta V segments were productive either about 90% or about 30% of the time. Altogether, 150 or so TCR beta chains were recorded as cytomegalovirus-associated. Later findings reportedly placed an Asian-associated ancestry cluster below the roughly 660-donor mean for N-insertions.

Use of 60 Vbeta and 13 Jbeta primers characterized the PCR. Sequencing was performed with immunoSEQ multiplex PCR; in TCRdb, only in-frame clones are kept and a portion is missing. The sample holds approximately 140,000 clones, around 82% seen once. The CDR3 length is 14 residues. The germline CDR1 and CDR2 sequences are SGHRS and YFSETQ. Deletions cut 2 bases from V and 0 bases from J, with 5 bases between. The chain combines TRBV5-1 with TRBJ1-4; unclear D gene. The sample comprised PBMCs. The source is a man between 18 and 29 years old in good health and CMV-seropositive. For the CDR3, the DNA is TGCGCCAGCAGCTTAAGCGCAACTAATGAAAAACTGTTTTTT. Encoded protein: CASSLSATNEKLFF.